The 17 T cell receptor beta chains listed next were all sequenced from one sample in a study of T cell responses to AZD1222 COVID-19 vaccine. Using immunoSEQ multiplex PCR, the repertoire was profiled, and TCRdb retains in-frame clones only, with some absent. The sample shows around 150,000 clones, approximately 91% of them seen only once. The sample consisted of peripheral blood, taken 28 days after the second AZD1222 dose. The receptors stem from an adult who received the AZD1222 COVID-19 vaccine.

The chain has TRBV5-1 and TRBJ1-4; TRBD1 matches 7 bases. V dropped 3 bases and J dropped 3; count of bases not matched to a gene: 8. Germline values: CDR1 SGHRS, CDR2 YFSETQ. CDR3 length: 16 residues. The CDR3 spells CASSSMPGQPNEKLFF. CDR3 DNA: TGCGCCAGCAGCTCAATGCCGGGACAGCCTAATGAAAAACTGTTTTTT.

This clone was counted between two and nine times. The CDR3 sequence is CASSGQTNTGELFF. The DNA for the CDR3 is TGCGCCAGCAGTGGGCAGACGAACACCGGGGAGCTGTTTTTT. V and J are TRBV10-1 and TRBJ2-2; no clear D gene. The germline V and J ends were trimmed by 4 bases and 0 bases, with 6 bases remaining between them. CDR3 length equals 14 residues. From germline, CDR1 is WNHNN and CDR2 SYGVQD (reference sequence).

The V call is TRBV7-6, the J call TRBJ2-7; tentative D call: TRBD1 (7 bases). Looked up from germline, CDR1 is SGHVS and CDR2 is FNYEAQ. V lost 5 bases, J lost 2 bases, and 13 bases lay in between. This CDR3 contains 14 residues. The CDR3 bases are TGTGCCAGCAGCCACCAGGGGGGAACCTACGAGCAGTACTTC. Translation: CASSHQGGTYEQYF.

The chain carries TRBV9 and TRBJ1-1; D is undetermined. V lost 0 bases to trimming and J lost 1 base, with 10 bases between them. The germline V gene encodes CDR1 SGDLS and CDR2 YYNGEE. This CDR3 contains 15 residues. The CDR3 DNA is TGTGCCAGCAGCGTAGGTGCAGCAAGGAACACTGAAGCTTTCTTT. This encodes CASSVGAARNTEAFF.

The chain employs TRBV5-1 and TRBJ2-3, with D tentatively TRBD2 (6 bases). This CDR3 region has 18 residues. V was clipped by 4 bases and J by 0 bases, with 21 bases between them. The germline V gene encodes CDR1 SGHRS and CDR2 YFSETQ. Written as DNA, the CDR3 is TGCGCCAGCAGCCCTGGGGGGAGTTTACGGGAAAGCACAGATACGCAGTATTTT. Translating it yields CASSPGGSLRESTDTQYF.

The chain couples TRBV25-1 to TRBJ1-5; D perhaps matches TRBD1 (5 bases). The CDR3 consists of 15 residues. The V and J ends lost 4 bases and 4 bases respectively, with 14 bases between them. Germline assignment: CDR1 MGHDK and CDR2 SYGVNS. In nucleotides, the CDR3 is TGTGCCAGCAGTGCGCCGGGGGGACCTAATCAGCCCCAGCATTTT. It translates to CASSAPGGPNQPQHF.

V gene TRBV6-5 combines with J gene TRBJ1-6, with TRBD1 identical over 10 bases. This CDR3 is built from 16 residues. The junction had 5 bases not matched to a gene; V was cut back by 2 bases and J by 7 bases. Germline V CDR1 and CDR2: MNHEY, SVGAGI. Here the CDR3 reads CASSYPTGGTNSPLHF. CDR3 DNA: TGTGCCAGCAGTTACCCGACAGGGGGCACGAATTCACCCCTCCACTTT.

The chain links TRBV12-5 to TRBJ1-2, with TRBD1 identical over 8 bases. CDR3 length equals 14 residues. CDR1 LGHNT and CDR2 FRNRAP come from the germline V gene. V was clipped by 6 bases and J by 3 bases; unmatched bases: 6. In nucleotides, the CDR3 is TGTGCTAGTGGCTGGGGACAGGTGTACTATGGCTACACCTTC. Translating gives CASGWGQVYYGYTF.

This chain links TRBV27 with TRBJ1-1; weak D call: TRBD1 (5 bases). From germline, CDR1 is MNHEY and CDR2 SMNVEV (reference sequence). Trimming pared 2 bases from V and 2 bases from J, leaving 21 bases between. This CDR3 contains 18 residues. The CDR3, as DNA: TGTGCCAGCAGTTTAGCGGGGCAGCGATGGGTTAAAAACACTGAAGCTTTCTTT. Its protein is CASSLAGQRWVKNTEAFF.

The chain recombines TRBV7-2 with TRBJ2-7; 7 bases fit TRBD2. Germline V gene data show CDR1 as SGHTA and CDR2 as FQGNSA. Germline trimming cut 5 bases from V and 3 bases from J; bases unmatched to any gene: 10. The CDR3 has 15 residues. The CDR3 reads CASSPRGGGLYEQYF. CDR3 sequence (DNA): TGTGCCAGCAGCCCACGGGGCGGGGGACTCTACGAGCAGTACTTC. The full variable domain, in which reference TRBV7-2 and TRBJ2-7 provide the parts outside the CDR3, is GAGVSQSPSNKVTEKGKDVELRCDPISGHTALYWYRQSLGQGLEFLIYFQGNSAPDKSGLPSDRFSAERTGGSVSTLTIQRTQQEDSAVYLCASSPRGGGLYEQYFGPGTRLTVT.

The chain uses TRBV6-5 and TRBJ2-1; D may be TRBD2 (5 bases). The germline V and J ends were trimmed by 0 bases and 6 bases, with 12 bases remaining between them. This CDR3 has 15 residues. Germline CDR1 MNHEY, CDR2 SVGAGI. CDR3: CASSYSLRAVNEQFF. As DNA, the CDR3 is TGTGCCAGCAGTTACTCGCTGAGGGCCGTCAATGAGCAGTTCTTC.

CDR3 nucleotides: TGTGCCAGCAGTGAAGCGAGCGGACACAGCTTTTCGCGCTACACCTTC. This encodes CASSEASGHSFSRYTF. The chain is built from TRBV6-1 and TRBJ1-2; weak D call: TRBD1 (5 bases). Germline-derived CDR1 and CDR2 are MNHNS and SASEGT. CDR3 length: 16 residues. Trimming shortened V by 0 bases and J by 9 bases, and 20 bases separated the two germline ends.

The rearrangement joins TRBV7-2 to TRBJ2-5; D not resolved. V shed 5 bases and J shed 5 bases, with 18 bases lying between them. This CDR3 contains 15 residues. The germline CDR1 and CDR2 sequences are SGHTA and FQGNSA. The CDR3 sequence: CASSPPDGRPETQYF. CDR3 nucleotides: TGTGCCAGCAGCCCTCCGGACGGGCGCCCTGAGACCCAGTACTTC.

This sequence joins TRBV3-1 (or the pseudogene TRBV3-2) and TRBJ1-1; 7 bases match TRBD1. V shed 8 bases and J 2 bases; nucleotides not matched to a gene: 5. This CDR3 spans 13 amino acids. Looked up from germline, CDR1 is LGHDT and CDR2 is YNNKEL (reference sequence). The CDR3 protein is CASRQGLNTEAFF. CDR3 bases: TGTGCCAGCCGACAGGGCCTTAACACTGAAGCTTTCTTT.

This clone was recorded once. This sequence joins TRBV10-1 and TRBJ1-1; 10 bases line up with TRBD1. CDR1 and CDR2 from the germline V gene are WNHNN and SYGVQD (reference sequence). This CDR3 contains 15 residues. The ends lost 4 bases at V and 5 bases at J; junction bases unmatched: 7. The CDR3 loop reads CASSVDRGPRTEAFF. DNA of the CDR3: TGCGCCAGCAGTGTAGACAGGGGGCCGAGGACTGAAGCTTTCTTT.

The CDR3 nucleotides are TGTGCCAGCAGCGTAGGGCCACTGAGAATGACAGATACGCAGTATTTT. Residues: CASSVGPLRMTDTQYF. The V gene is TRBV9, the J gene TRBJ2-3; D remains ambiguous. Deletions cut 0 bases from V and 3 bases from J, with 14 bases between. CDR1 and CDR2 (germline): SGDLS, YYNGEE. The CDR3 extends over 16 amino acids. The variable domain in full, with the rest retrieved from reference TRBV9 and TRBJ2-3, is DSGVTQTPKHLITATGQRVTLRCSPRSGDLSVYWYQQSLDQGLQFLIQYYNGEERAKGNILERFSAQQFPDLHSELNLSSLELGDSALYFCASSVGPLRMTDTQYFGPGTRLTVL.

This clone was recorded a few times. The rearrangement joins TRBV19 to TRBJ2-1; 12 bases align to TRBD2. The V and J ends lost 8 bases and 5 bases, in that order; junction bases with no gene match: 16. CDR1 and CDR2 from the germline V gene are LNHDA and SQIVND (reference sequence). The CDR3 is 18 residues long. In DNA, the CDR3 is TGTGCCAGTCCCGTCCTAGCGGGAGGGCCCCCCCTGGACAATGAGCAGTTCTTC. Amino acid sequence: CASPVLAGGPPLDNEQFF.